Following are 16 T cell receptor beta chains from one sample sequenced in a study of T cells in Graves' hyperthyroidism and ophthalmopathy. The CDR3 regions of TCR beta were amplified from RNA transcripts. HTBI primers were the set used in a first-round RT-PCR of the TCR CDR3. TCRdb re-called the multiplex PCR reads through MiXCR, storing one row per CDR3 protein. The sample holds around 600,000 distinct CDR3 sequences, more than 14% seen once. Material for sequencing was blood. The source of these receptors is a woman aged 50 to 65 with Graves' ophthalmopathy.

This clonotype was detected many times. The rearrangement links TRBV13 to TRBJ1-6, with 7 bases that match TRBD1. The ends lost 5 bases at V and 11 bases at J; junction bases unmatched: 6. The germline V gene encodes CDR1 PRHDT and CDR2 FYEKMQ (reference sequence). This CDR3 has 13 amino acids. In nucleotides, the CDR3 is TGTGCCAGCAGCCCACAGGGGCTGCCACCCCTCCACTTT. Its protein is CASSPQGLPPLHF. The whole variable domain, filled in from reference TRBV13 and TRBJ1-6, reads AAGVIQSPRHLIKEKRETATLKCYPIPRHDTVYWYQQGPGQDPQFLISFYEKMQSDKGSIPDRFSAQQFSDYHSELNMSSLELGDSALYFCASSPQGLPPLHFGNGTRLTVT.

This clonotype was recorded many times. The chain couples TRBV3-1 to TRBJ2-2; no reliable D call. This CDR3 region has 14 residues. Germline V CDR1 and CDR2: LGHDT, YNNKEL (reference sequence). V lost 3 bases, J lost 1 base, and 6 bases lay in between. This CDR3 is CASSQIQNTGELFF. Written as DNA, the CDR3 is TGTGCCAGCAGCCAGATACAGAACACCGGGGAGCTGTTTTTT.

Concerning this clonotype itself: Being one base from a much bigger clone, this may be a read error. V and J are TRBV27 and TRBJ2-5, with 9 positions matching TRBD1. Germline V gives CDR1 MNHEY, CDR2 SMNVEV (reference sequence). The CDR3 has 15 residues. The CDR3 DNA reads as TGTGCCAGCGGTTTAGGGACAGGGTTTGAGGAGACCCAGTACTTC. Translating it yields CASGLGTGFEETQYF.

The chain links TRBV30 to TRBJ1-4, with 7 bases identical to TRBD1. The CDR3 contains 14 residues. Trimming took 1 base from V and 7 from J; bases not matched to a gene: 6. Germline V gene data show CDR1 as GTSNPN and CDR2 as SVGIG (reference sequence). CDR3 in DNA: TGTGCCTGGAGTGGTTCAGGGGGTTTTGAAAAACTGTTTTTT. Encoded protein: CAWSGSGGFEKLFF.

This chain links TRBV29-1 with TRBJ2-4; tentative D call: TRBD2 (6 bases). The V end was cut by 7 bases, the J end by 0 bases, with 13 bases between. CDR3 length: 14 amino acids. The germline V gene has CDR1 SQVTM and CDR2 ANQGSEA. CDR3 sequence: CSARGDLAKNIQYF. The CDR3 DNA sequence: TGCAGCGCACGCGGGGACCTAGCCAAAAACATTCAGTACTTC. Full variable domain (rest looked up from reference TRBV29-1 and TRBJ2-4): SAVISQKPSRDICQRGTSLTIQCQVDSQVTMMFWYRQQPGQSLTLIATANQGSEATYESGFVIDKFPISRPNLTFSTLTVSNMSPEDSSIYLCSARGDLAKNIQYFGAGTRLSVL.

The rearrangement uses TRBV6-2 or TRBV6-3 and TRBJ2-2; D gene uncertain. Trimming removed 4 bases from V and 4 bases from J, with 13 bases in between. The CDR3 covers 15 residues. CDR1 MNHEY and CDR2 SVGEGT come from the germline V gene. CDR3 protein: CASSSGSGITGELFF. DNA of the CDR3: TGTGCCAGCAGTTCCGGTTCAGGAATCACCGGGGAGCTGTTTTTT.

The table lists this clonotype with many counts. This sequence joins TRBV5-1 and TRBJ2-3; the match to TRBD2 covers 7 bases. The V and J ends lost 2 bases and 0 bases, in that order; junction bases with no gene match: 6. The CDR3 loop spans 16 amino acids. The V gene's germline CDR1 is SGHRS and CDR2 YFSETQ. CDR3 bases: TGCGCCAGCAGCTTCTCGACTAGCTCTAGCACAGATACGCAGTATTTT. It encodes CASSFSTSSSTDTQYF.

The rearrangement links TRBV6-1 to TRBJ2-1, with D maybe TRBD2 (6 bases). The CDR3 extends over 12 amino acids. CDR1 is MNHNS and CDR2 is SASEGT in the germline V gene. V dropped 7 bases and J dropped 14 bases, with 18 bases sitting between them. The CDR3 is CASTGSGGSKFF. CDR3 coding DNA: TGTGCCAGCACCGGATCCGGGGGTTCAAAGTTCTTC.

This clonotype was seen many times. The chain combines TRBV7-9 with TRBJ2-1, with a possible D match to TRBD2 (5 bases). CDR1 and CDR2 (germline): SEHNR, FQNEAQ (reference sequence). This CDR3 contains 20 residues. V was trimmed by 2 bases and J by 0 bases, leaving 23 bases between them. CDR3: CASSLTPLPFSGSSYNEQFF. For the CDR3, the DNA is TGTGCCAGCAGCTTAACCCCCCTACCTTTTTCGGGGAGCTCCTACAATGAGCAGTTCTTC.

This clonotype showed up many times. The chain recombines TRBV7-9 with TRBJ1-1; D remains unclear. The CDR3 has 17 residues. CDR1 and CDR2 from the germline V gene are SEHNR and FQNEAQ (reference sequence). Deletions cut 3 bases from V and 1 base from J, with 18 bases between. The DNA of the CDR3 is TGTGCCAGCAGCTTCTTGGGTGGTAGCAAAGAGAACACTGAAGCTTTCTTT. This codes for CASSFLGGSKENTEAFF.

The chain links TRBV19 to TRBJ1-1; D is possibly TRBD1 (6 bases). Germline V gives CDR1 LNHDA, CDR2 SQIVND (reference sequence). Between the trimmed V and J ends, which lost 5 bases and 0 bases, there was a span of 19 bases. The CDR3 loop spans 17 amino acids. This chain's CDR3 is CASSPTGLQSLNTEAFF. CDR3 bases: TGTGCCAGTAGTCCGACAGGACTCCAGTCCCTGAACACTGAAGCTTTCTTT.

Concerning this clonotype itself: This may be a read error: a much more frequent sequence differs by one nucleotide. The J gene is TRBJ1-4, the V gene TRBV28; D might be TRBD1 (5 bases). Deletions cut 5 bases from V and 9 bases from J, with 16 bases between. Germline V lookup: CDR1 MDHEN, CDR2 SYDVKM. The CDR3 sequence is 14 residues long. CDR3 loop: CASSRTQGGKKLFF. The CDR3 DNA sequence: TGTGCCAGCAGTAGAACGCAGGGAGGGAAAAAACTGTTTTTT. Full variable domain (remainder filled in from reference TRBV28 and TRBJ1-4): DVKVTQSSRYLVKRTGEKVFLECVQDMDHENMFWYRQDPGLGLRLIYFSYDVKMKEKGDIPEGYSVSREKKERFSLILESASTNQTSMYLCASSRTQGGKKLFFGSGTQLSVL.

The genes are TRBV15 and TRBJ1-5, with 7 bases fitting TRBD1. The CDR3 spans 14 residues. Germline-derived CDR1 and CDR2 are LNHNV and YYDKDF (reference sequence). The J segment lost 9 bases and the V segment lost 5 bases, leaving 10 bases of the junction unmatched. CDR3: CATSLGQDPWPQHF. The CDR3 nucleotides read TGTGCCACCAGCCTTGGACAGGACCCTTGGCCCCAGCATTTT.

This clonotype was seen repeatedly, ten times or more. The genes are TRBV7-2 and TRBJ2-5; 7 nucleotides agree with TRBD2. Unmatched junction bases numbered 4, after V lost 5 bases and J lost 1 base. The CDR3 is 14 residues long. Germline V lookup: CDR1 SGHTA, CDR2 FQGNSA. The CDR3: CASSTGGGQETQYF. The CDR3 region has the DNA TGTGCCAGCAGCACCGGCGGGGGCCAAGAGACCCAGTACTTC.

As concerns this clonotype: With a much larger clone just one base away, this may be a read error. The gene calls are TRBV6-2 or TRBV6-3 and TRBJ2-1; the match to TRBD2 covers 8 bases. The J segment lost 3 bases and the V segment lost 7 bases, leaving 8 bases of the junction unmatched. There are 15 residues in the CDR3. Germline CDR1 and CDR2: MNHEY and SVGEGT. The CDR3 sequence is CASKQAGAIYNEQFF. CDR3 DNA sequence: TGTGCCAGCAAGCAAGCGGGAGCTATCTACAATGAGCAGTTCTTC.

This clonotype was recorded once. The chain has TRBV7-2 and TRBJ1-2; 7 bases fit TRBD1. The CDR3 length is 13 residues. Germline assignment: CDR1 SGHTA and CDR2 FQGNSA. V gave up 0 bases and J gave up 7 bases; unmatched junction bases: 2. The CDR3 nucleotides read TGTGCCAGCAGCTTAGCAGGGGGCTTTGGCTACACCTTC. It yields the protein CASSLAGGFGYTF.